The clone carrying this T cell receptor beta chain has just one count. This record comes from a study of blood T cell repertoires in COVID-19. The overall study: Samples of COVID-19 (acute and convalescent) were obtained from the United States, Italy and Spain. The cDNA or gDNA used as material had been derived from T cells, B-cell-depleted T cells, or PBMCs.

Authors' data handling: Nucleated cell number was recorded as an estimate derived from reference gene primer amplification. This table comes from immunoSEQ multiplex PCR, and its TCRdb copy is limited to in-frame clones, with some not included. That table furnishes V, J and clone size, whereas the DNA furnished D and trimming. The table lists 200,000 to 250,000 clones, roughly 82% of them singletons. The sequence derives from a man aged 50 to 60 with active or convalescent COVID-19. The material sequenced was peripheral blood.

In nucleotides, the CDR3 is TGTGCCAGCACCCGTGGACTAGCGGGGATGTCCTACGAGCAGTACTTC. Protein: CASTRGLAGMSYEQYF. The gene calls are TRBV2 and TRBJ2-7, with TRBD2 matching over 12 bases. CDR3 length: 16 residues. Trimming at V came to 7 bases and at J to 1 base, leaving 8 bases not matched to a gene. Germline values: CDR1 SNHLY, CDR2 FYNNEI.